Below, one T cell receptor beta chain is given with its context. Using immunoSEQ multiplex PCR, the repertoire was profiled, and TCRdb retains in-frame clones only, with some absent. The sample holds 150,000 to 200,000 clones, more than 80% seen once. The data belong to a study of T cell responses to AZD1222 COVID-19 vaccine. For the study at large: Second-dose recipients at about 4 or about 12 weeks were treated as one pooled group.

CDR3 length: 15 amino acids. From germline, CDR1 is SGHRS and CDR2 YFSETQ. V lost 0 bases and J 2 bases, leaving 11 bases between the germline ends. This receptor was identified in an adult in good health. This specimen consisted of peripheral blood, obtained on day 0 of AZD1222 vaccination. The gene calls are TRBV5-1 and TRBJ2-5; TRBD2 might be the D (5 bases). CDR3 sequence reads: CASSLAGVEQETQYF. For the CDR3, the DNA is TGCGCCAGCAGCTTGGCCGGGGTCGAACAAGAGACCCAGTACTTC.